Listed below are T cell receptor beta chains from one sample, sequenced in a study of blood T cells in healthy people across ages. TCRdb re-derived calls from the 5' RACE reads in MiXCR, one entry per CDR3 protein. The sample lists about 780,000 distinct CDR3 sequences; 60% to 80% were seen once. Source material: blood. Every receptor here comes from a man younger than 45 in good health. Each CDR3 is given with its conserved first and last residue. The order of the fields is J gene, CDR3 length, V gene, D gene, clone size, CDR3 DNA, CDR3 protein. The D gene is left open where the match is weak. A clone size is listed for some rows: how often the clone was seen (once, few, many), or a class if it is expanded.

>TRBJ2-3|9|TRBV20-1|NA|NA
TGCAGGGCTCCAGATACGCAGTATTTT
CRAPDTQYF
>TRBJ2-7|13|TRBV5-1|TRBD2|NA
TGCGCCAGCAGGGCTAGCGGGACCTACGAGCAGTACTTC
CASRASGTYEQYF
>TRBJ2-3|16|TRBV6-1|NA|NA
TGTGCCAGCAGTGAAGCACAGGGCTGGCTCACAGATACGCAGTATTTT
CASSEAQGWLTDTQYF
>TRBJ2-5|15|TRBV10-3|TRBD2|few
TGTGCCACCGCTAAGGGACTAGGAGGACAAGAGACCCAGTACTTC
CATAKGLGGQETQYF
>TRBJ2-1|12|TRBV2|NA|NA
TGTGCCAGCAGAGGGGACTTCGATGAGCAGTTCTTC
CASRGDFDEQFF
>TRBJ2-1|15|TRBV12-3/TRBV12-4|TRBD1|NA
TGTGCCAGCAGGACAGGGGGGAGCTCCTACAATGAGCAGTTCTTC
CASRTGGSSYNEQFF
>TRBJ2-3|16|TRBV4-3|NA|NA
TGCGCCAGCAGCCAAGAATCGCTAGCCGGGGTAGATACGCAGTATTTT
CASSQESLAGVDTQYF
>TRBJ2-1|11|TRBV7-2|NA|few
TGTGCCAGCAGCTTGTCTTCTTTACAGTTCTTC
CASSLSSLQFF
>TRBJ2-7|15|TRBV5-5|TRBD1|NA
TGTGCCAGCACCACGGACAGGGAACGGGACTACGAGCAGTACTTC
CASTTDRERDYEQYF
>TRBJ2-6|18|TRBV9|TRBD1|NA
TGTGCCAGCAGCGAAGGGACAGGGCCATCACTGGGGGCCAACGTCCTGACTTTC
CASSEGTGPSLGANVLTF
>TRBJ2-1|14|TRBV20-1|NA|NA
TGCAGTGCTAGTCTCAGGGCCAATGTGGATGAGCAGTTCTTC
CSASLRANVDEQFF
>TRBJ2-1|15|TRBV28|NA|NA
TGTGCCAGCAGTTTAGTACAGGAAACTTCGGATGAGCAGTTCTTC
CASSLVQETSDEQFF
>TRBJ2-2|15|TRBV9|TRBD2|NA
TGTGCCAGCAGCGTCCGGGTCAGCGGGGGCGGGGAGCTGTTTTTT
CASSVRVSGGGELFF
>TRBJ1-2|13|TRBV12-3/TRBV12-4|NA|NA
TGTGCCAGCAGTTTACCAGGGGCATATGGCTACACCTTC
CASSLPGAYGYTF
>TRBJ1-2|11|TRBV29-1|NA|NA
TGCAGCTCTTGGGACAATTATGGCTACACCTTC
CSSWDNYGYTF
>TRBJ2-5|15|TRBV20-1|NA|few
TGCAGTGCTAGAGTTTCTATGGTTACAAAAGAGACCCAGTACTTC
CSARVSMVTKETQYF
>TRBJ1-1|13|TRBV25-1|NA|NA
TGTGCCAGCACCGACGGGGTGAACACTGAAGCTTTCTTT
CASTDGVNTEAFF
>TRBJ2-7|13|TRBV29-1|TRBD1|NA
TGCAGCGTCTGGGACAGGGGGCGGTACGAGCAGTACTTC
CSVWDRGRYEQYF
>TRBJ2-5|14|TRBV13|NA|NA
TGTGCCAGCAGCTTAGACCAGGGAGTGGAGACCCAGTACTTC
CASSLDQGVETQYF
>TRBJ1-2|12|TRBV29-1|TRBD1|few
TGCAGCGTTGGACAGGGGTCCTATGGCTACACCTTC
CSVGQGSYGYTF
>TRBJ1-2|16|TRBV4-3|NA|few
TGCGCCAGCAGCCCGACCCAATGGGCAGCCAACTATGGCTACACCTTC
CASSPTQWAANYGYTF
>TRBJ2-1|15|TRBV7-8|NA|NA
TGTGCCAGCAGCTTATTTGGGGCGCGCAGCAATGAGCAGTTCTTC
CASSLFGARSNEQFF
>TRBJ2-1|14|TRBV7-2|NA|few
TGTGCCAGCAACCTAGTAGGGGCGAGAAATGAGCAGTTCTTC
CASNLVGARNEQFF
>TRBJ2-1|17|TRBV14|TRBD2|NA
TGTGCCAGCAGCCGTCATATTGGCGGGAGCTCCTACAATGAGCAGTTCTTC
CASSRHIGGSSYNEQFF
>TRBJ2-5|15|TRBV5-5|TRBD1|NA
TGTGCCAACAGCTCATTGGGACAGGGCCAAGAGACCCAGTACTTC
CANSSLGQGQETQYF
>TRBJ1-1|13|TRBV15|NA|NA
TGTGCCACCAGCAGAGTTCCCTCGGGGGAAGCTTTCTTT
CATSRVPSGEAFF